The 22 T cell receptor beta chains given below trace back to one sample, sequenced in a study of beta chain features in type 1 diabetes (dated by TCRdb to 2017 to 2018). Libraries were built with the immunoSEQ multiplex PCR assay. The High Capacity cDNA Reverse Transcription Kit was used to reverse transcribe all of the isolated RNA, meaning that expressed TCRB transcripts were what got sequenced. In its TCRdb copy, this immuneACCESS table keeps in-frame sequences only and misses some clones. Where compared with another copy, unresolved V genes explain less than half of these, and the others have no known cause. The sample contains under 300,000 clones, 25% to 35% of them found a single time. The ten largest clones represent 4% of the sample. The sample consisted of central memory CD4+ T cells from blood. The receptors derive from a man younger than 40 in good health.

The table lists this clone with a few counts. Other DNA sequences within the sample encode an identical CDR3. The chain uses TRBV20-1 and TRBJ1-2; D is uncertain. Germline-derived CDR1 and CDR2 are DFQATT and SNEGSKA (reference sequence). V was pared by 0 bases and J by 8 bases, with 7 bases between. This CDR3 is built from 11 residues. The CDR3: CSARDLEGYTF. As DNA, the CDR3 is TGCAGTGCTAGAGATCTGGAAGGCTACACCTTC.

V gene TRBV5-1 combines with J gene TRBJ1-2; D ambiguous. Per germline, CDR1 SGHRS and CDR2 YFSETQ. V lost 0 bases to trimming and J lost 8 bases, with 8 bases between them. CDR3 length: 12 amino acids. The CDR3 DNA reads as TGCGCCAGCAGCTTGGCTGGGCACGGCTACACCTTC. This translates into CASSLAGHGYTF.

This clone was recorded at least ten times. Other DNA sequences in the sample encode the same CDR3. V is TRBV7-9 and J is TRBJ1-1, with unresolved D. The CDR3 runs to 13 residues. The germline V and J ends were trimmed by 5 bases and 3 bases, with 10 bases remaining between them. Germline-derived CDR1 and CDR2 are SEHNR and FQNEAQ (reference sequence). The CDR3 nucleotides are TGTGCCAGCAGCCCCACCCGTGACACTGAAGCTTTCTTT. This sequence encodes CASSPTRDTEAFF.

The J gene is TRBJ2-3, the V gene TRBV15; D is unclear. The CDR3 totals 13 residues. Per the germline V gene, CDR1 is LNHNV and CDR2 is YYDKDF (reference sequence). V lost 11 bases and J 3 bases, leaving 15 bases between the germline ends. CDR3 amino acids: CASANLGTDTQYF. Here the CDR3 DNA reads TGTGCCTCCGCAAATTTGGGGACAGATACGCAGTATTTT.

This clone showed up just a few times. The CDR3 DNA is TGTGCCAGTACCGAGGACAGGGTTATACGCGGCTACACCTTC. Translation: CASTEDRVIRGYTF. V usage is TRBV19 and J usage is TRBJ1-2; TRBD1 matches at 8 bases. CDR1 is LNHDA, CDR2 SQIVND, per germline (reference sequence). CDR3 length: 14 amino acids. Trimming took 7 bases from V and 8 from J; bases not matched to a gene: 12.

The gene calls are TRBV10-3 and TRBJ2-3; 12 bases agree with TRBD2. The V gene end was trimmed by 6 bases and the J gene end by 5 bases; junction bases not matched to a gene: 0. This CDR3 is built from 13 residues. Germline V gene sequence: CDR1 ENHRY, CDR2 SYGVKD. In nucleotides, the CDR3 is TGTGCCATCAGGGGACTAGCGGGAGATACGCAGTATTTT. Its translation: CAIRGLAGDTQYF.

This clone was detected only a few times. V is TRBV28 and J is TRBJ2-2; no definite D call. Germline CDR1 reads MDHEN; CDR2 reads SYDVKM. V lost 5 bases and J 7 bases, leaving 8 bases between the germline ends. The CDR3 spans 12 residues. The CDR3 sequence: CASSVLDGELFF. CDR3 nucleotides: TGTGCCAGCAGTGTGTTGGACGGGGAGCTGTTTTTT.

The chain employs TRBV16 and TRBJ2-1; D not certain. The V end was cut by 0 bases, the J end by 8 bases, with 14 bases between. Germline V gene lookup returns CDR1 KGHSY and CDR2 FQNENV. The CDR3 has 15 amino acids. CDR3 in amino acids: CASSQSGQSSHEQFF. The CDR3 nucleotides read TGTGCCAGCAGCCAATCAGGGCAGTCCTCCCATGAGCAGTTCTTC.

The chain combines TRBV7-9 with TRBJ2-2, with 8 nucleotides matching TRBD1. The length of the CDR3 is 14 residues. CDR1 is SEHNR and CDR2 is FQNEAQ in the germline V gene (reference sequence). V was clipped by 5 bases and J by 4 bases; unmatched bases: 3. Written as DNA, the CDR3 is TGTGCCAGCAGCAGACAGGGGAGCACCGGGGAGCTGTTTTTT. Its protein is CASSRQGSTGELFF.

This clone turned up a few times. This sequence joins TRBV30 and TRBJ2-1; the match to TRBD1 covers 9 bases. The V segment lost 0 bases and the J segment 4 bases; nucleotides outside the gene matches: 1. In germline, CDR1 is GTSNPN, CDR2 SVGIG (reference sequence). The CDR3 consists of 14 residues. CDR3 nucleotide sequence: TGTGCCTGGAGTGTGGGACAGGGTTACAATGAGCAGTTCTTC. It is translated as CAWSVGQGYNEQFF. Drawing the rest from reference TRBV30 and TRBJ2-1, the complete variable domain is SQTIHQWPATLVQPVGSPLSLECTVEGTSNPNLYWYRQAAGRGLQLLFYSVGIGQISSEVPQNLSASRPQDRQFILSSKKLLLSDSGFYLCAWSVGQGYNEQFFGPGTRLTVL.

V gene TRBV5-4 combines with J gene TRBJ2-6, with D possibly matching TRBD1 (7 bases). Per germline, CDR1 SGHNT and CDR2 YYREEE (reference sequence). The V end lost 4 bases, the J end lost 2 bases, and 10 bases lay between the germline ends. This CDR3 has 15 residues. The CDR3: CASSPRGAGANVLTF. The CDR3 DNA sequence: TGTGCCAGCAGCCCCAGGGGGGCTGGGGCCAACGTCCTGACTTTC.

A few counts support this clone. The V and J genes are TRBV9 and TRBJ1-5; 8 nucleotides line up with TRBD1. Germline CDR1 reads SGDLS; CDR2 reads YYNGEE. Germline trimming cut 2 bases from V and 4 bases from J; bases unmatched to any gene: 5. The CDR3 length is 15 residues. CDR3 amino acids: CASSVSTGENQPQHF. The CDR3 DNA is TGTGCCAGCAGCGTTTCGACAGGGGAAAATCAGCCCCAGCATTTT.

The DNA for the CDR3 is TGCGCCAGCAGCCAAGTGGTAGCGGGAGCCAATGAGCAGTTCTTC. Protein: CASSQVVAGANEQFF. This chain links TRBV4-3 with TRBJ2-1; 9 bases fit TRBD2. V lost 1 base to trimming and J lost 6 bases; unmatched junction nucleotides: 4. This CDR3 is built from 15 residues. The germline V gene encodes CDR1 LGHNA and CDR2 YSLEER.

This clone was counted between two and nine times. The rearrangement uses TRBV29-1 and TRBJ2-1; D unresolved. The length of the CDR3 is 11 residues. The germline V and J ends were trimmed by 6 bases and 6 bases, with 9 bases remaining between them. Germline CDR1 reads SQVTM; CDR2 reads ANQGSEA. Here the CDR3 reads CSVPVFNEQFF. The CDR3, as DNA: TGCAGCGTCCCCGTGTTCAATGAGCAGTTCTTC.

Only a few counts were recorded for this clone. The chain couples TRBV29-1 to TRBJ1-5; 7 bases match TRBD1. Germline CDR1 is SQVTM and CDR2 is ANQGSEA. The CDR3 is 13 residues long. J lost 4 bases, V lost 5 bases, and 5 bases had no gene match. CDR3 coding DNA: TGCAGCGTTCGGACAGGCTTTAATCAGCCCCAGCATTTT. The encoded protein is CSVRTGFNQPQHF.

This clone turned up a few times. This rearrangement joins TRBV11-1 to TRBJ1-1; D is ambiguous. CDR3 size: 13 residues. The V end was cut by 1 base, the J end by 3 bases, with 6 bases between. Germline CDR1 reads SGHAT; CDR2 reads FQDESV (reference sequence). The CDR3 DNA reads TGTGCCAGCAGCTTAGGTTCGGACACTGAAGCTTTCTTT. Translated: CASSLGSDTEAFF.

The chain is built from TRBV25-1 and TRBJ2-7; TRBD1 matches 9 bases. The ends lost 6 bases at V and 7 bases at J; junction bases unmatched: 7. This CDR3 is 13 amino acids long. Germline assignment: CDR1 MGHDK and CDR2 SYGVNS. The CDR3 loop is CASRQGARWEQYF. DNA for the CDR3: TGTGCCAGCAGACAGGGGGCAAGATGGGAGCAGTACTTC.

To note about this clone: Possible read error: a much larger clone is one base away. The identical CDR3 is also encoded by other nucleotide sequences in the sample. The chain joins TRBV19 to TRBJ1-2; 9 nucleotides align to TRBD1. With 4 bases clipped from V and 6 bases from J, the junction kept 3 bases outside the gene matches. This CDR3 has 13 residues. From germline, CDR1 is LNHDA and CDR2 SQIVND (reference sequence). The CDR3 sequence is CASSRGQGNGYTF. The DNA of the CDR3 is TGTGCCAGTAGTAGAGGACAGGGGAATGGCTACACCTTC.

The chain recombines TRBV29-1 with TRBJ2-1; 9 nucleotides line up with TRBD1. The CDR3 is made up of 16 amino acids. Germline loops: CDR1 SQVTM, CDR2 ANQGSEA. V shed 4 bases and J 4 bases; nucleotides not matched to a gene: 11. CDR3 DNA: TGCAGCGTTGTCCCGGGACAGGGCCTTACTTACAATGAGCAGTTCTTC. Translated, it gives CSVVPGQGLTYNEQFF.

The CDR3 nucleotides read TGTGCCAGCTCAATCGACAAGAACACTGAAGCTTTCTTT. It specifies CASSIDKNTEAFF. The genes are TRBV18 and TRBJ1-1; D is uncertain. Germline CDR1 and CDR2: KGHSH and LQKENI. The CDR3 consists of 13 residues. V lost 5 bases and J 1 base, leaving 8 bases between the germline ends. Supplemented by reference TRBV18 and TRBJ1-1, the full variable domain reads NAGVMQNPRHLVRRRGQEARLRCSPMKGHSHVYWYRQLPEEGLKFMVYLQKENIIDESGMPKERFSAEFPKEGPSILRIQQVVRGDSAAYFCASSIDKNTEAFFGQGTRLTVV.

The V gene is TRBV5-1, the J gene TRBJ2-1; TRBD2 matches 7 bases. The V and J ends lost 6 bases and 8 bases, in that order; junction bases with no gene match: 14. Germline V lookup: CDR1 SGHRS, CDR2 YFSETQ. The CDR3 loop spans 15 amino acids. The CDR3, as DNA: TGCGCCAGCACCCTGCTCGCGGGAGCTAACGATGAGCAGTTCTTC. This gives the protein CASTLLAGANDEQFF.

The CDR3 protein is CASSPAGEEDTQYF. DNA of the CDR3: TGTGCCAGCTCACCAGCGGGAGAGGAAGATACGCAGTATTTT. The gene calls are TRBV18 and TRBJ2-3; 7 bases line up with TRBD2. Germline CDR1 and CDR2: KGHSH and LQKENI. The V segment lost 2 bases and the J segment 5 bases; nucleotides outside the gene matches: 4. The CDR3 totals 14 residues.